The present TCR beta chain was sequenced within a study of CD8 T cells in ankylosing spondylitis. General study findings and limits: According to the report, clones linked to the disease were significantly enriched in matched synovial fluid samples taken from ankylosing spondylitis patients. Within peripheral blood, clones linked to disease were CD8+ and relatively rare.

This clonotype was counted ten times or more. The antigen is unknown. Quantitative 5'-RACE was performed with molecular barcodes, and it yielded the TCR beta libraries. From the 5' RACE reads, TCRdb called clonotypes with MiXCR, one entry per CDR3 protein. The data contain 200,000 to 250,000 distinct CDR3 sequences, approximately 8.4% of them seen just once; the ten biggest clones take up 4.8%. V gave up 3 bases and J gave up 7 bases; unmatched junction bases: 7. CDR3 size: 14 residues. The V gene's germline CDR1 is DFQATT and CDR2 SNEGSKA (reference sequence). The sequenced material came from blood, either unsorted or a sorted T cell fraction (not recorded which). The gene calls are TRBV20-1 and TRBJ1-4; TRBD1 matches 8 bases. The receptor was derived from a female donor with ankylosing spondylitis or in good health (not recorded which). CDR3 region: CSASWGQDSEKLFF. CDR3 bases: TGCAGTGCTAGTTGGGGACAGGACAGTGAAAAACTGTTTTTT.